The T cell receptor (beta chain) under discussion was sequenced for a study of OX40 agonist ivuxolimab in advanced cancers. In terms of the full investigation: Ivuxolimab, which targeted the costimulatory receptor OX40 (CD134), was an agonistic, fully human IgG2 monoclonal antibody. Intravenous ivuxolimab was administered to patients every 2 weeks at six dose levels: 0.01, 0.1, 0.3, 1.5, 3 and 10 mg/kg. Of the approximately 50 dose-escalation patients, hepatocellular carcinoma was present in around 19, melanoma in around 15, renal cell carcinoma in 9 and head and neck cancer in 9. A male proportion of roughly 80% and a mean age of about 60 years, ranging from about 20 to 79, were recorded for the dose-escalation cohort. Prior anti-PD-1, anti-PD-L1 or anti-CTLA-4 therapy was permitted, and checkpoint inhibitors had been received by more than 35% of dose-escalation patients. Three dose-escalation patients achieved partial responses, one with hepatocellular carcinoma and two with cutaneous melanoma. The point of sequencing TCRbeta in the periphery was to test whether ivuxolimab changed TCR sequence diversity and drove clonal T-cell expansion. The paper covers the monotherapy dose-escalation part of the phase I ivuxolimab trial, which included N of about 50 patients. Paper-wide results and their limitations: In the 0.1-3.0 mg/kg groups, partial responders had among the lowest normalized peripheral clonal expansion, particularly in CD8+ T cells. After ivuxolimab, expanded clones were on average more numerous among CD8+ T cells than among CD4+ T cells. Clonal expansion of both CD4+ and CD8+ blood T cells was observed from baseline to week 6 at doses 0.1 to 3.0 mg/kg. Antigen specificity was not determined for the clonally expanded peripheral T cells. Low levels of normalized T-cell clonal expansion were also seen in some nonresponding patients.

Patients with autoimmune disease history or receiving systemic immunosuppression were excluded from the trial. Peripheral blood for TCR sequencing was collected from all dose cohorts at baseline, on cycle 4 day 1, and on cycle 7 day 1. Samples were obtained from an open-label, multicenter, first-in-human phase I dose-escalation trial of ivuxolimab. The trial enrolled adults with locally advanced or metastatic head and neck squamous cell, hepatocellular, melanoma or renal cell carcinoma. CD4+ and CD8+ T cells were sorted separately from peripheral blood before TCR sequencing. About this clone: The specificity of this receptor is unknown. It has no much larger one-base neighbor in the sample; base qualities were not kept.

To sequence the TCRbeta CDR3 region, genomic DNA was isolated from the sorted cells. The immunoSEQ Assay was used to sequence the TCRbeta CDR3 regions. This immuneACCESS table, as held by TCRdb, lists in-frame sequences with V and J called but not all clones. Of the missing ones, under half trace to an unresolved V gene in checked studies; the others have no known cause. The sample has roughly 100,000 clones on record, around 90% of them singletons. Jointly, the top ten make up about 1.5% of the sample. V and J lose 6 bases and 0 bases, and a span of 11 bases separates them. In the germline V gene, CDR1 corresponds to SQVTM and CDR2 to ANQGSEA. Measured from the cysteine to the phenylalanine, the CDR3 is 13 residues long. The CDR3 DNA has 39 bases and is translated from base 1.

The rearranged segments are TRBV29-1 and TRBJ1-1; no D gene call is confident. The receptor comes from an adult with an advanced solid tumor such as melanoma, head and neck, liver or kidney cancer. The material sequenced was CD4+ or CD8+ T cells sorted from blood, taken in a trial of the OX40 agonist ivuxolimab. For the CDR3, the sequence is CSVSAGMNTEAFF. The DNA is TGCAGCGTGTCCGCTGGTATGAACACTGAAGCTTTCTTT.